This T cell receptor (beta chain) was profiled in a study of blood T cell repertoires in COVID-19. About the research overall: The samples span acute and convalescent COVID-19 from the United States, Italy and Spain. T cells, B-cell-depleted T cells, or PBMCs supplied cDNA or gDNA.

Trimming pared 0 bases from V and 1 base from J, leaving 5 bases between. CDR1 is SGHRS, CDR2 YFSETQ, per germline. CDR3 length equals 13 residues. This clone has more than one count but fewer than ten. Original data processing: For nucleated cells, counts were estimated from reference gene primer amplification. Produced via immunoSEQ multiplex PCR; TCRdb's table is partial and in-frame only. That table is the source of V, J and clone size, and D and trimming were worked out from the DNA. The sample has just over 250,000 clones, over 70% seen once. The sequence was collected from a woman aged 70-85 years with COVID-19, enrolled during active disease. The material sequenced was peripheral blood. This rearrangement joins TRBV5-1 to TRBJ2-7; D unresolved. This chain's CDR3 is CASSLVSSYEQYF. The CDR3 bases are TGCGCCAGCAGCTTGGTTTCATCCTACGAGCAGTACTTC.